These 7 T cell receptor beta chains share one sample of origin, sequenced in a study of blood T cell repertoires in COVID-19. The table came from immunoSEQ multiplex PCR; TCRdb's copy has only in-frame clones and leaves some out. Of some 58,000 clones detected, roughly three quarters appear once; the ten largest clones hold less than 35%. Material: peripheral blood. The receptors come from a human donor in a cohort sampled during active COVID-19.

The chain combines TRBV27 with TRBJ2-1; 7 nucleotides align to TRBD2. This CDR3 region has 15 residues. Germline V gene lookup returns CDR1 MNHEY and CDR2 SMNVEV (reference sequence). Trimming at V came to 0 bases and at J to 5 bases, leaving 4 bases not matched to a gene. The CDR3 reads CASSLSGGSHNEQFF. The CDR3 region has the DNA TGTGCCAGCAGTTTATCAGGCGGGAGCCACAATGAGCAGTTCTTC.

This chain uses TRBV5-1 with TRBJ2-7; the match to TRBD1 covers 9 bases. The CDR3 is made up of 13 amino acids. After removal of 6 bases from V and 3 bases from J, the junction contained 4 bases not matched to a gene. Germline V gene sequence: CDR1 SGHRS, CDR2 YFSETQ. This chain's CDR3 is CASNSDRGYEQYF. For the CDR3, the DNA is TGCGCCAGCAACTCGGACAGGGGCTACGAGCAGTACTTC.

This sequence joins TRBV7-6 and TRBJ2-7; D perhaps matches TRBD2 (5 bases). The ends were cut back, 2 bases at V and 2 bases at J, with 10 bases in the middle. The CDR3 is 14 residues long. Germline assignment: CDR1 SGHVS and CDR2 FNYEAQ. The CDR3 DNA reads TGTGCCAGCAGCTTACTGTCCGGGACCTACGAGCAGTACTTC. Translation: CASSLLSGTYEQYF.

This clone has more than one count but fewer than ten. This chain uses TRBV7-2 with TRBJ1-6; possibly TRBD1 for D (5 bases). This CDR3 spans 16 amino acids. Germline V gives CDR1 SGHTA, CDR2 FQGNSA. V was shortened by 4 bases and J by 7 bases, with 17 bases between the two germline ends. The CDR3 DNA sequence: TGTGCCAGCAGCTCCTACAGGACTAGGTCGAATTCACCCCTCCACTTT. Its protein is CASSSYRTRSNSPLHF.

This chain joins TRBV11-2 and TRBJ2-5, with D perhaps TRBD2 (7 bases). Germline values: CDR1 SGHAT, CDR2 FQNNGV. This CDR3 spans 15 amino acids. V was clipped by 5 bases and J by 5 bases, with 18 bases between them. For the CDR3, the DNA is TGTGCCAGCAGCCCAGGGCCGCGGGGGCCGGAGACCCAGTACTTC. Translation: CASSPGPRGPETQYF.

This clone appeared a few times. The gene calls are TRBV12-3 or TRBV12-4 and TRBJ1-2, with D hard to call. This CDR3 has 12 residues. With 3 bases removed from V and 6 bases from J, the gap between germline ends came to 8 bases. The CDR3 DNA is TGTGCCAGCAGTTTGGCGGCGGATGGCTACACCTTC. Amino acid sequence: CASSLAADGYTF.

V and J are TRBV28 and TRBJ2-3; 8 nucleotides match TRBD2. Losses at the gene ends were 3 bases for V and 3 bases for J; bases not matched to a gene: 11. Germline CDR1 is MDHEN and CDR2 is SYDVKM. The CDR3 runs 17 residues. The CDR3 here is CASSFSAGGLGTDTQYF. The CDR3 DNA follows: TGTGCCAGCAGTTTCTCGGCGGGGGGTTTAGGAACAGATACGCAGTATTTT.